A single T cell receptor beta chain is shown here with its context. The antigen is undetermined. This sample is part of a study of cytomegalovirus exposure and HLA in healthy donors. Study-wide results and limits: High sensitivity and specificity were reportedly achieved when the classifier diagnosed cytomegalovirus status.

PCR employed 60 Vbeta and 13 Jbeta primers. Clones were sequenced by immunoSEQ multiplex PCR, and TCRdb holds only the in-frame ones, with some missing. The profile shows some 200,000 clones, about 62% of them singletons. CDR1 is KGHSH and CDR2 is LQKENI in the germline V gene. The junction had 7 bases not matched to a gene; V was cut back by 2 bases and J by 4 bases. The CDR3 covers 15 residues. The origin of this receptor is a man aged 35-49 years in good health and CMV-seronegative. Sequenced sample: PBMCs. The chain carries TRBV18 and TRBJ1-2; 7 nucleotides line up with TRBD1. The CDR3 DNA reads TGTGCCAGCTCACCAAGGCGACAGGGAATCTATGGCTACACCTTC. Translating gives CASSPRRQGIYGYTF.